This TCR beta chain was captured by sequencing in a study of T cell responses to AZD1222 COVID-19 vaccine. Study-level points and caveats: Baseline seropositivity characterized only a handful of AZD1222 recipients. Regions left unmutated in variants are reportedly the target of nearly half of spike-specific TCRs.

The analysis combined second doses at about 4 or about 12 weeks. Comments on this clone: What it binds is unknown.

The method was immunoSEQ multiplex PCR; TCRdb's version includes in-frame clones alone and lacks a portion of them. The data contain about 140,000 clones, around 90% of them seen just once; the ten biggest clones take up about 4%. Trimming removed 8 bases at V and 4 bases at J, with 11 bases between. Germline CDR1 is WSHSY and CDR2 is SAAADI. The CDR3 length is 12 residues. The sequence came from an adult who received the AZD1222 COVID-19 vaccine. This rearrangement joins TRBV10-2 to TRBJ1-1, with no clear D. The material sequenced was peripheral blood, taken 28 days after the second AZD1222 dose. CDR3 DNA: TGCGCCAGCGGAAAGAGCGGCACTGAAGCTTTCTTT. Its protein is CASGKSGTEAFF.